The TCR beta chain under discussion was sequenced for a study of blood T cell repertoires in COVID-19. This clone was detected once. Only in-frame clones appear in the TCRdb table, and some are missing; sequencing was by immunoSEQ multiplex PCR. The sample shows approximately 280,000 clones, 85% to 90% of them seen only once. The origin of this receptor is a woman aged 55-70 years who had recovered from COVID-19. The sample was PBMCs or T cells enriched from blood (not recorded which).

The CDR3 region has the DNA TGTGCCTGGAGTGTAGGGGGAACCTATGGCTACACCTTC. Its protein product is CAWSVGGTYGYTF. This rearrangement joins TRBV30 to TRBJ1-2, with a tentative D call TRBD1 (6 bases). The CDR3 covers 13 residues. Germline V gene sequence: CDR1 GTSNPN, CDR2 SVGIG (reference sequence). The V end was cut by 0 bases, the J end by 4 bases, with 9 bases between.